A selection of T cell receptor beta chains follows, all from one sample in a study of blood T cell repertoires in COVID-19. Profiling relied on immunoSEQ multiplex PCR, and the TCRdb table lists in-frame clones only, not all of them. The sample lists approximately 230,000 clones; approximately 79% were seen once. Sequencing was carried out using peripheral blood. These receptors were collected from a woman in her forties with active or convalescent COVID-19. Each CDR3 is given with its conserved first and last residue. D genes are given only for firm matches. Only part of the rows carry a size: once, few, many, or a class if the clone is expanded.

d_call,v_call,clone_size,cdr3_length,j_call,cdr3_aa,cdr3_nt
TRBD1,TRBV2,-,14,TRBJ2-2,CASRQGANTGELFF,TGTGCCAGCAGACAGGGGGCAAACACCGGGGAGCTGTTTTTT
-,TRBV30,-,14,TRBJ2-2,CAWAPLPSAGELFF,TGTGCCTGGGCCCCCCTGCCTAGCGCCGGGGAGCTGTTTTTT
TRBD2,TRBV20-1,-,11,TRBJ2-1,CSGGGGNEQFF,TGCAGTGGCGGGGGTGGCAATGAGCAGTTCTTC
TRBD1,TRBV13,-,13,TRBJ2-1,CASSLTGGFEQFF,TGTGCCAGCAGCTTAACAGGGGGGTTTGAGCAGTTCTTC
-,TRBV3-1/TRBV3-2,-,14,TRBJ1-1,CASSQGPSDTEAFF,TGTGCCAGCAGCCAGGGGCCGTCGGACACTGAAGCTTTCTTT
TRBD2,TRBV27,-,13,TRBJ2-3,CASRGLAGYTQYF,TGTGCCAGCAGGGGACTAGCGGGTTATACGCAGTATTTT
-,TRBV6-5,-,13,TRBJ1-2,CASRDREYYGYTF,TGTGCCAGCAGGGACAGAGAATACTATGGCTACACCTTC
-,TRBV18,-,12,TRBJ1-1,CASTPRGYEAFF,TGTGCCAGCACTCCGCGGGGCTATGAAGCTTTCTTT
-,TRBV19,-,14,TRBJ1-1,CASRPGGRNTEAFF,TGTGCCAGTAGGCCGGGGGGCCGGAACACTGAAGCTTTCTTT
TRBD1,TRBV5-6,-,16,TRBJ2-2,CASSFAGGTGSGELFF,TGTGCCAGCAGCTTCGCCGGAGGGACAGGGTCCGGGGAGCTGTTTTTT
-,TRBV11-2,-,14,TRBJ1-1,CASSPRTANTEAFF,TGTGCCAGCAGCCCAAGGACAGCGAACACTGAAGCTTTCTTT
-,TRBV6-5,-,14,TRBJ2-3,CASSFSGITDTQYF,TGTGCCAGTTCGTTTAGCGGTATCACAGATACGCAGTATTTT
TRBD1,TRBV5-1,-,16,TRBJ1-5,CASSEGTGGGNQPQHF,TGCGCCAGCAGCGAGGGGACAGGGGGAGGGAATCAGCCCCAGCATTTT
-,TRBV15,-,11,TRBJ1-2,CATPPGYGYTF,TGTGCCACCCCGCCCGGCTATGGCTACACCTTC
-,TRBV30,-,16,TRBJ1-5,CAWSTTRGASNQPQHF,TGTGCCTGGAGTACGACTCGGGGGGCGAGCAATCAGCCCCAGCATTTT
-,TRBV5-1,few,14,TRBJ2-3,CASSYGQQTYTQYF,TGCGCCAGCAGCTACGGACAGCAAACATATACGCAGTATTTT
TRBD1,TRBV14,-,16,TRBJ2-1,CASSRLQGASYNEQFF,TGTGCCAGCAGCCGCCTACAGGGGGCTTCCTACAATGAGCAGTTCTTC
-,TRBV2,-,14,TRBJ1-5,CASSEGQRHQPQHF,TGTGCCAGCAGTGAGGGGCAGAGGCATCAGCCCCAGCATTTT
TRBD1,TRBV19,-,13,TRBJ1-2,CASSEQGNYGYTF,TGTGCCAGTAGTGAACAGGGGAACTATGGCTACACCTTC
-,TRBV14,-,14,TRBJ1-1,CASSQDRGIDEAFF,TGTGCCAGCAGCCAAGATCGGGGTATTGACGAAGCTTTCTTT
TRBD1,TRBV5-1,-,14,TRBJ2-3,CASSPGTGGDTQYF,TGCGCCAGCAGCCCCGGGACAGGAGGAGATACGCAGTATTTT
-,TRBV2,-,15,TRBJ1-6,CASEPRDFHNSPLHF,TGTGCCAGCGAACCCCGGGACTTCCATAATTCACCCCTCCACTTT
TRBD1,TRBV29-1,-,13,TRBJ1-2,CSVNRGPNYGYTF,TGCAGCGTTAACAGGGGGCCTAACTATGGCTACACCTTC
TRBD1,TRBV27,-,13,TRBJ2-2,CASSAQGVGELFF,TGTGCCAGCAGTGCCCAGGGGGTCGGGGAGCTGTTTTTT
TRBD1,TRBV6-2/TRBV6-3,-,15,TRBJ2-3,CASSYGQGYTDTQYF,TGTGCCAGCAGTTACGGACAGGGTTACACAGATACGCAGTATTTT
-,TRBV6-5,-,13,TRBJ1-1,CASSWRGSTEAFF,TGTGCCAGCAGTTGGAGGGGAAGCACTGAAGCTTTCTTT
-,TRBV7-3,-,14,TRBJ1-1,CASSRDRYNTEAFF,TGTGCCAGCAGCCGAGACAGGTACAACACTGAAGCTTTCTTT
-,TRBV6-6,-,13,TRBJ2-1,CASSRASSGEQFF,TGTGCCAGCAGCCGAGCTAGCTCTGGTGAGCAGTTCTTC
-,TRBV6-5,-,16,TRBJ2-3,CASSYSASGATDTQYF,TGTGCCAGCAGTTACTCAGCCAGCGGTGCCACAGATACGCAGTATTTT
-,TRBV7-3,few,14,TRBJ2-6,CASSPGTGANVLTF,TGTGCCAGCAGCCCCGGGACTGGGGCCAACGTCCTGACTTTC
TRBD1,TRBV19,-,14,TRBJ1-1,CASRRGQGNTEAFF,TGTGCCAGTAGACGTGGACAGGGGAACACTGAAGCTTTCTTT
-,TRBV28,-,12,TRBJ1-5,CASSNPGQPQHF,TGTGCCAGCAGTAATCCCGGTCAGCCCCAGCATTTT
-,TRBV7-7,once,13,TRBJ2-5,CASSYDRRGTQYF,TGTGCCAGCAGCTACGACAGGAGAGGGACCCAGTACTTC
TRBD1,TRBV6-4,-,15,TRBJ2-6,CASITGEERANVLTF,TGTGCCAGCATTACAGGGGAAGAGAGGGCCAACGTCCTGACTTTC
-,TRBV11-3,-,15,TRBJ2-1,CASSLGLGTDNEQFF,TGTGCCAGCAGCTTAGGACTAGGGACGGACAATGAGCAGTTCTTC
TRBD1,TRBV4-2,-,16,TRBJ1-2,CASSQAVDRGDYGYTF,TGTGCCAGCAGCCAAGCCGTAGACAGGGGGGACTATGGCTACACCTTC
TRBD1,TRBV27,-,14,TRBJ1-5,CASSYTGGNQPQHF,TGTGCCAGCAGTTATACAGGGGGCAATCAGCCCCAGCATTTT
-,TRBV29-1,-,13,TRBJ1-5,CSVSGGSNQPQHF,TGCAGCGTGAGCGGCGGGAGCAATCAGCCCCAGCATTTT
TRBD1,TRBV7-9,-,13,TRBJ1-2,CASRNLRGLGYTF,TGTGCCAGCAGGAACCTCAGGGGGCTTGGCTACACCTTC